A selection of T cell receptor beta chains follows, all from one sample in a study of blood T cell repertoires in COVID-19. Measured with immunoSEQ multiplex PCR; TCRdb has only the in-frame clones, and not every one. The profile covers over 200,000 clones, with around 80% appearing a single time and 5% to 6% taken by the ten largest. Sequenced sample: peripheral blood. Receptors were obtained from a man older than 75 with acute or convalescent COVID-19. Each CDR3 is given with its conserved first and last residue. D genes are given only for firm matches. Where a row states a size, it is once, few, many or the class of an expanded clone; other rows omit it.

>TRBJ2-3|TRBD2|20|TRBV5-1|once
TGCGCCAGCAGCTTGGTCCCCCACCGCAGAAGAGCGGGAGGGGGGGATACGCAGTATTTT
CASSLVPHRRRAGGGDTQYF
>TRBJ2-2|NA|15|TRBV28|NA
TGTGCCAGCAGTTTTTCAGGGGCGAACACCGGGGAGCTGTTTTTT
CASSFSGANTGELFF
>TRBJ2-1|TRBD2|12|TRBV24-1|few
TGTGCCACCAGTGATTATAGCGGGCCGCGGTTCTTC
CATSDYSGPRFF
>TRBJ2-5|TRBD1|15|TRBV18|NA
TGTGCCAGCTCACCCACGACAGGGGCGAAAGAGACCCAGTACTTC
CASSPTTGAKETQYF
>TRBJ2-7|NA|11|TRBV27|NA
TGTGCCAGCAGTGGCCTAGGTATGGAGTACTTC
CASSGLGMEYF
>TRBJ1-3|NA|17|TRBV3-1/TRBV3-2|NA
TGTGCCAGCAGCCAAGAGTTACCCAGGGTCTCTGGAAACACCATATATTTT
CASSQELPRVSGNTIYF
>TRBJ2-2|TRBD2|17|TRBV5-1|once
TGCGCCAGCAGTATGTCTAGCGGGGGGCCAGGCACCGGGGAGCTGTTTTTT
CASSMSSGGPGTGELFF
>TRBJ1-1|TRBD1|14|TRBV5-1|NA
TGCGCCAGCAGCAAAGGGGGCGAGGGCACTGAAGCTTTCTTT
CASSKGGEGTEAFF
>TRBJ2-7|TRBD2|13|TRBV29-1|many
TGCAGCGTTCTTGAGGGACTAGCCTACGAGCAGTACTTC
CSVLEGLAYEQYF
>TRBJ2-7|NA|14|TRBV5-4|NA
TGTGCCAGCAGCTTGAGGGGATCCCCCTACGAGCAGTACTTC
CASSLRGSPYEQYF
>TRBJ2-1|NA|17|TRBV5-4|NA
TGTGCCAGCAGCTTGGCCGGGACACGGAGCTCCTACAATGAGCAGTTCTTC
CASSLAGTRSSYNEQFF
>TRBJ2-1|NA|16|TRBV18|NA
TGTGCCAGCTCATCCCGAGCGGTAAGCTCCTACAATGAGCAGTTCTTC
CASSSRAVSSYNEQFF
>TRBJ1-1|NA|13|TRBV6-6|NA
TGTGCCAGCAGTTACCCAGGGAACACTGAAGCTTTCTTT
CASSYPGNTEAFF
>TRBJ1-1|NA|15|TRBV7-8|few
TGTGCCAGCACCCCTCCCGGGTTTACGAACACTGAAGCTTTCTTT
CASTPPGFTNTEAFF
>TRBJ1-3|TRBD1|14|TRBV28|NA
TGTGCCAGCAAAACAGGGGGCGAAGGAAACACCATATATTTT
CASKTGGEGNTIYF
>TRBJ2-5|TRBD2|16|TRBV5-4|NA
TGTGCCAGCAGCTTGGCTGGTACTAGCGGTAAAGAGACCCAGTACTTC
CASSLAGTSGKETQYF
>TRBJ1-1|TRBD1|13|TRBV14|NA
TGTGCCAGCAGCCGACAGGGGAACACTGAAGCTTTCTTT
CASSRQGNTEAFF
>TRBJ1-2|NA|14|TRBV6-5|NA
TGTGCCAGCAGTTCGCACAGCGTCCGGGGGAGGTACACCTTC
CASSSHSVRGRYTF
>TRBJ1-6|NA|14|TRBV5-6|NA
TGTGCCAGCAGCTCGGACAAAGTGCTTTCACCCCTCCACTTT
CASSSDKVLSPLHF
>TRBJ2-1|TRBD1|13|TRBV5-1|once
TGCGCCAGCAGCTTGGCACAGGGGTATGAGCAGTTCTTC
CASSLAQGYEQFF
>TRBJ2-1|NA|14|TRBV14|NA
TGTGCCAGCAGCCAAGTTCACAGGGTTAATGAGCAGTTCTTC
CASSQVHRVNEQFF
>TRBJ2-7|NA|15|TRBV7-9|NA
TGTGCCAGCAGCTTGCAGGGGGGTTTTATGGACGAGCAGTACTTC
CASSLQGGFMDEQYF
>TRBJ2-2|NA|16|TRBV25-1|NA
TGTGCCAGCAGTGATCCCTCAGGGTCAAACACCGGGGAGCTGTTTTTT
CASSDPSGSNTGELFF
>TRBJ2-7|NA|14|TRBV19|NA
TGTGCCAGTACCGCTCCGGGACTCTCCTACGAGCAGTACTTC
CASTAPGLSYEQYF
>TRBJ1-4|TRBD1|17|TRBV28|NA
TGTGCCAGCAGTACACAGGGACAGGGGGGATCTAATGAAAAACTGTTTTTT
CASSTQGQGGSNEKLFF
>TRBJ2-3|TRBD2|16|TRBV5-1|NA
TGCGCCAGCAGGGCCTTTGGCGGGGGGGCCTTAGATACGCAGTATTTT
CASRAFGGGALDTQYF
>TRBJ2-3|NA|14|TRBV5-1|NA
TGCGCCAGCAGCTTGGACACTAATCCAGATACGCAGTATTTT
CASSLDTNPDTQYF